Detailed here is one TCR beta chain. This sample is part of a study of CD8 T cells in Susac syndrome. Germline CDR1 SEHNR, CDR2 FQNEAQ (reference sequence). With V trimmed by 4 bases and J by 0 bases, 8 bases remained unmatched. The CDR3 consists of 16 residues. The study sequenced TCR beta in blood CD8+ and CD4+ T cells. Random-hexamer reverse transcription was applied to about 0.5 to 1 ug RNA. Coverage of TCR beta CDR3 amplification by immunoSEQ multiplex PCR extended to 54 Vbeta and 13 Jbeta. One entry per CDR3 protein results from TCRdb running MiXCR on the immunoSEQ multiplex PCR reads. The sample shows 130,000 to 150,000 distinct CDR3 sequences, roughly 95% of them seen only once.

The receptor was isolated from a human donor in good health. The specimen was CD4+ T cells from PBMCs. The gene calls are TRBV7-9 and TRBJ1-2, with 7 bases lining up with TRBD1. The CDR3 DNA follows: TGTGCCAGCAGCTCAGGGGGATCCGAAGCTAACTATGGCTACACCTTC. Its translation is CASSSGGSEANYGYTF.